What follows describes a single TCR beta chain. Germline V gene lookup returns CDR1 KGHSH and CDR2 LQKENI. This CDR3 has 15 amino acids. V was trimmed by 6 bases and J by 5 bases, leaving 17 bases between them. Original data processing: Quantification of nucleated cells was approximated via reference gene primer amplification. The data were produced by immunoSEQ multiplex PCR, yet TCRdb's version contains in-frame clones alone and is incomplete. The D gene and trimming were derived from the DNA, and the V and J assignments and clone size from that table. Among hundreds of thousands of clones listed, about nine tenths were seen once. This record belongs to a study of blood T cell repertoires in COVID-19. Study details: T cells, B-cell-depleted T cells, or PBMCs provided the cDNA or gDNA that served as material.

This receptor was taken from a woman aged 70-85 years with COVID-19, enrolled during active disease. The sample consisted of peripheral blood. The chain uses TRBV18 and TRBJ2-1, with D possibly being TRBD2 (8 bases). The DNA for the CDR3 is TGTGCCAGCTCGCAACAGGGGACTAGTAACAATGAGCAGTTCTTC. This encodes CASSQQGTSNNEQFF.